These T cell receptor beta chains were read from a single sample in a study of T-cell memory formation after mild COVID-19. Via MiXCR, TCRdb re-called the 5' RACE reads, giving one row per CDR3 protein. The sample yields 110,000 or so distinct CDR3 sequences, 22% seen once. Sequencing input: PBMCs or a T cell subset sorted from them (not recorded which). These TCRs come from a man between 18 and 35 years old who had mild COVID-19 (a few samples of this study predate the infection). Cell type and time point are not known. Each CDR3 is given with its conserved first and last residue. The D gene is left open where the match is weak. Clone size is not always given. Where it is, it says once, few, many or a class for expanded clones.

clone_size	v_call	d_call	j_call	cdr3_nt	cdr3_aa
once	TRBV6-5	TRBD1	TRBJ1-1	TGTGCCAGCAGTTACTCACAACCCACAGGGGAAGATGAAGCTTTCTTT	CASSYSQPTGEDEAFF
once	TRBV24-1	-	TRBJ2-2	TGTGCCACCAGTGATGGTCGGGGGGCAACGAACACCGGGGAGCTGTTTTTT	CATSDGRGATNTGELFF
-	TRBV6-5	-	TRBJ1-2	TGTGCCAGCAGTTACTCGAGTTTAGATGGCTACACCTTC	CASSYSSLDGYTF
few	TRBV4-3	TRBD2	TRBJ2-3	TGCGCCAGCAGCCAAGGAGTAGCGGGACGAAGCACAGATACGCAGTATTTT	CASSQGVAGRSTDTQYF
-	TRBV4-1	TRBD2	TRBJ2-1	TGCGCCAGCAGCCAAGGTAGCGGGGGGCGTATTAATGAGCAGTTCTTC	CASSQGSGGRINEQFF
-	TRBV5-4	TRBD1	TRBJ2-6	TGTGCCAGCAGCAGACAGGGATCAGGGGCCAACGTCCTGACTTTC	CASSRQGSGANVLTF
-	TRBV19	TRBD1	TRBJ2-5	TGTGCCAGTAGTCCCGGACAGGGGATGGAGACCCAGTACTTC	CASSPGQGMETQYF
-	TRBV13	-	TRBJ2-7	TGTGCCAGCACTGCGGGCATGGTCCACGAGCAGTACTTC	CASTAGMVHEQYF
few	TRBV7-9	-	TRBJ1-1	TGTGCCAGCCTCCTAAAAAACACTGAAGCTTTCTTT	CASLLKNTEAFF
-	TRBV9	-	TRBJ2-2	TGTGCCAGCAGCGTAGAGGGGGACCACACCGGGGAGCTGTTTTTT	CASSVEGDHTGELFF
-	TRBV7-9	-	TRBJ2-2	TGTGCCAGCAGCGCGGGACTTGGGTTCACCGGGGAGCTGTTTTTT	CASSAGLGFTGELFF
few	TRBV4-2	-	TRBJ1-1	TGTGCCAGCAGCCAAGATCGTGGTTTTGAGACTGAAGCTTTCTTT	CASSQDRGFETEAFF
-	TRBV5-6	TRBD1	TRBJ2-2	TGTGCCAGCAGTTGGGACAGGGACACCGGGGAGCTGTTTTTT	CASSWDRDTGELFF
few	TRBV7-2	TRBD1	TRBJ1-1	TGTGCCAGCAGCTACGACATGACAGGGGGGAGGACTGAAGCTTTCTTT	CASSYDMTGGRTEAFF
few	TRBV6-5	TRBD1	TRBJ2-7	TGTGCCAGCAGTTATCGGGGACAGGGCTCCTACGAGCAGTACTTC	CASSYRGQGSYEQYF
-	TRBV7-9	TRBD2	TRBJ2-1	TGTGCCAGCAGCCCTAGGGGTCGGGGGGGCTTGGATGAGCAGTTCTTC	CASSPRGRGGLDEQFF
-	TRBV20-1	TRBD2	TRBJ2-1	TGCAGTGCTACGGGACTAGCGGGGGGGCCATACAATGAGCAGTTCTTC	CSATGLAGGPYNEQFF
-	TRBV10-3	-	TRBJ2-7	TGTGCCATCAGCGCAGTATCGGCGGGCTCCTACGAGCAGTACTTC	CAISAVSAGSYEQYF
few	TRBV15	TRBD2	TRBJ2-5	TGTGCCACCAGCAGTTCCCTGGGACTAGCGGTCCAAGAGACCCAGTACTTC	CATSSSLGLAVQETQYF
-	TRBV4-3	-	TRBJ2-2	TGCGCCAGCAGCCACCCCGACCGTACCACCGCTTATGGCGGGGAGCTGTTTTTT	CASSHPDRTTAYGGELFF
few	TRBV7-8	TRBD2	TRBJ2-1	TGTGCCAGCAGCTTAGCGGTAGCGGGGTCCTACCTAACCTACAATGAGCAGTTCTTC	CASSLAVAGSYLTYNEQFF
many	TRBV4-3	-	TRBJ2-2	TGCGCCGCGGGGTCCACCGGGGAGCTGTTTTTT	CAAGSTGELFF
once	TRBV7-9	TRBD2	TRBJ2-3	TGTGCCAGCAGCCCCCGGACTAGCGATTTGGCGGATACGCAGTATTTT	CASSPRTSDLADTQYF
-	TRBV7-9	-	TRBJ1-1	TGTGCCAGCAGCCCACAACACGGGACTGAAGCTTTCTTT	CASSPQHGTEAFF
-	TRBV21-1	-	TRBJ2-7	TGTGCCAGCAGAGTGGTCCTGACAGTAAGGAGCTCCTACGAGCAGTACTTC	CASRVVLTVRSSYEQYF
many	TRBV5-1	-	TRBJ2-3	TGCGCCAGCGGCACGGGGGTCAGAGATACGCAGTATTTT	CASGTGVRDTQYF
-	TRBV4-2	TRBD1	TRBJ1-3	TGTGCCAGCAGTCAGGACAGGTCGAGCTCTGGAAACACCATATATTTT	CASSQDRSSSGNTIYF
-	TRBV10-3	-	TRBJ2-6	TGTGCCATCAGTGAGTCGAAGTCGCCAGGCCCCTCGGACGTCCTGACTTTC	CAISESKSPGPSDVLTF
few	TRBV2	-	TRBJ2-7	TGTGCCAGCAGTCACGGACTGGGCTGGGAGCAGTACTTC	CASSHGLGWEQYF
many	TRBV20-1	TRBD1	TRBJ1-2	TGCAGTGCTAGAGATTCGGCACAGGGGAACTATGGCTACACCTTC	CSARDSAQGNYGYTF
-	TRBV4-2	-	TRBJ2-5	TGTGCCAGCAGCCAAGATGGGGATCCAGAGACCCAGTACTTC	CASSQDGDPETQYF
once	TRBV11-3	-	TRBJ2-3	TGTGCCAGCAGCTTAGTAGGCGAGACTAGCACAGATACGCAGTATTTT	CASSLVGETSTDTQYF
-	TRBV7-3	TRBD1	TRBJ2-2	TGTGCCAGCAGCTCCGGACAGGGGCACACCGGGGAGCTGTTTTTT	CASSSGQGHTGELFF
-	TRBV5-1	-	TRBJ1-1	TGCGCCAGCAGCGATTCGGGAGGGAACACTGAAGCTTTCTTT	CASSDSGGNTEAFF
few	TRBV13	-	TRBJ2-3	TGTGCCAGCGGAGCGACAGATACGCAGTATTTT	CASGATDTQYF
few	TRBV4-3	TRBD2	TRBJ2-3	TGCGCCAGCAGCCAATCGGGGGTGGGGACTAGCGGGGATGATACGCAGTATTTT	CASSQSGVGTSGDDTQYF
many	TRBV5-4	-	TRBJ1-2	TGTGCCAGCAGCGCCACAGGGTACTACACCTTC	CASSATGYYTF
-	TRBV6-2/TRBV6-3	-	TRBJ1-1	TGTGCCAGCAGTTACTCGAACTCCGCTGTGGGGGACACTGAAGCTTTCTTT	CASSYSNSAVGDTEAFF
few	TRBV5-1	-	TRBJ1-1	TGCGCCAGCAGCTTTCGGACGGGTGACACTGAAGCTTTCTTT	CASSFRTGDTEAFF
few	TRBV7-9	TRBD1	TRBJ2-5	TGTGCCAGCAGCCAGGAAGACAGGGGTTATGAGGAGGAGACCCAGTACTTC	CASSQEDRGYEEETQYF
-	TRBV30	TRBD1	TRBJ1-1	TGTGCCTTTCACAGGGGCGACACTGAAGCTTTCTTT	CAFHRGDTEAFF
few	TRBV12-3/TRBV12-4	-	TRBJ1-1	TGTGCCAGCAGCCCTACTGAACGGGGAAGTGAAGCTTTCTTT	CASSPTERGSEAFF
few	TRBV7-6	TRBD2	TRBJ2-2	TGTGCCAGCAGCTTTAGCGGGGGGAACGGGGAGCTGTTTTTT	CASSFSGGNGELFF
few	TRBV6-5	-	TRBJ1-2	TGTGCCAGCAGTTACTCGACGGGGATGCAGCTGTATGGCTACACCTTC	CASSYSTGMQLYGYTF
medium-sized	TRBV6-4	TRBD2	TRBJ2-3	TGTGCCAGCAGTGACTCGAGCGGGGGCACAGATACGCAGTATTTT	CASSDSSGGTDTQYF
-	TRBV6-5	-	TRBJ2-2	TGTGCCAGCAGTTACATGCGGGAGAACACCGGGGAGCTGTTTTTT	CASSYMRENTGELFF
-	TRBV27	-	TRBJ1-5	TGTGCCATATCAACAGGATTCGGGGGTCAGCCCCAGCATTTT	CAISTGFGGQPQHF
few	TRBV12-3/TRBV12-4	-	TRBJ2-5	TGTGCCAGCAGTTTACCGGGCGTGGGGAGAAAGACCCAGTACTTC	CASSLPGVGRKTQYF
-	TRBV6-5	-	TRBJ1-2	TGTGCCAGCAGTTACGGACAGAGCTATGGCTACACCTTC	CASSYGQSYGYTF
-	TRBV2	-	TRBJ1-1	TGTGCCAGCAGTATGGTAGATTCTTTCTTT	CASSMVDSFF
few	TRBV2	TRBD1	TRBJ1-5	TGTGCCAGCAGTTCTACAGGGGTAGGCCAGCCCCAGCATTTT	CASSSTGVGQPQHF
few	TRBV5-4	-	TRBJ1-1	TGTGCCAGCAGCTTTCATGAAGGATTAGCTTTCTTT	CASSFHEGLAFF
few	TRBV4-2	-	TRBJ2-6	TGTGCCAGCAGCCAACACACAGGGACCGGGGCCAACGTCCTGACTTTC	CASSQHTGTGANVLTF